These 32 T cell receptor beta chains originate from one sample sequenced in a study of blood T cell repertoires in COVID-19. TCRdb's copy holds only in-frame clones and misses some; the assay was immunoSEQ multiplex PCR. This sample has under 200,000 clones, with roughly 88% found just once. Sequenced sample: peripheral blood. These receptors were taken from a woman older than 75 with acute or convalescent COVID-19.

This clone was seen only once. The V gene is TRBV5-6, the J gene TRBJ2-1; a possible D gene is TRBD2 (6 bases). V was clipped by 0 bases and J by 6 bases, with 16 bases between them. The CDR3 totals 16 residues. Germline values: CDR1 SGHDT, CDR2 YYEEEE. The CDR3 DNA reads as TGTGCCAGCAGCTTGGGTACGAGGAGGGAGGCCAATGAGCAGTTCTTC. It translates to CASSLGTRREANEQFF.

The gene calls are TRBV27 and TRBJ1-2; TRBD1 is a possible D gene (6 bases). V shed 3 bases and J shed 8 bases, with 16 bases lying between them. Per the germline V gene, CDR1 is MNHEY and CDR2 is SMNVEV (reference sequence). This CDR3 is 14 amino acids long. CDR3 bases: TGTGCCAGCAGTTTCGGGGGGCCCGGGGTGGGCTACACCTTC. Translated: CASSFGGPGVGYTF.

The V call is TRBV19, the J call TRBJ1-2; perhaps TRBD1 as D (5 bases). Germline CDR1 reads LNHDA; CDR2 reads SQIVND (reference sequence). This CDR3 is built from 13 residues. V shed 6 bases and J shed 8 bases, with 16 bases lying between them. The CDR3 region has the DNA TGTGCCAGTAGCTTAACGGGGGTTCCGGGCTACACCTTC. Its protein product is CASSLTGVPGYTF.

For the CDR3, the DNA is TGTGCCAGCAGTGCAGGTGGCGGGGCTGGGGAAAAACTGTTTTTT. The encoded protein is CASSAGGGAGEKLFF. The V and J genes are TRBV27 and TRBJ1-4; a possible D gene is TRBD1 (5 bases). Germline CDR1 and CDR2: MNHEY and SMNVEV (reference sequence). V gave up 5 bases and J gave up 8 bases, with 18 bases separating them. The CDR3 loop spans 15 amino acids.

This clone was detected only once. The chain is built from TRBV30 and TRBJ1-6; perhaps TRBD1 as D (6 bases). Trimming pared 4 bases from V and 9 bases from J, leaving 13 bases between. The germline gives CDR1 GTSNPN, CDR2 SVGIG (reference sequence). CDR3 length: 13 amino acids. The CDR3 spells CAWTRDNISPLHF. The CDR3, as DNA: TGTGCCTGGACCCGGGACAATATTTCACCCCTCCACTTT.

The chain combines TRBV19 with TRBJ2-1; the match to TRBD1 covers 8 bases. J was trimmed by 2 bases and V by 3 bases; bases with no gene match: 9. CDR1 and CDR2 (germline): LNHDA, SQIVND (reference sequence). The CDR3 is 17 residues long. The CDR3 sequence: CASSIYGGQAPYNEQFF. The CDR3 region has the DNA TGTGCCAGTAGTATTTATGGGGGACAGGCCCCCTACAATGAGCAGTTCTTC.

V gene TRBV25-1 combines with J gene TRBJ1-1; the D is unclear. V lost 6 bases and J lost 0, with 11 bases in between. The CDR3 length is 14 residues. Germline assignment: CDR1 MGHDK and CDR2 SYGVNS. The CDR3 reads CASRNSGLNTEAFF. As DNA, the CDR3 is TGTGCCAGCAGGAACAGCGGATTGAACACTGAAGCTTTCTTT.

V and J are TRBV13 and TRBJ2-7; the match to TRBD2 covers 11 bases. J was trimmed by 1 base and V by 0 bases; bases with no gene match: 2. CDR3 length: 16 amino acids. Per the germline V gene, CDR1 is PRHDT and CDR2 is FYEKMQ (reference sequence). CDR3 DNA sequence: TGTGCCAGCAGCTTAGGCCCTAGCGGGAGGTCCTACGAGCAGTACTTC. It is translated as CASSLGPSGRSYEQYF.

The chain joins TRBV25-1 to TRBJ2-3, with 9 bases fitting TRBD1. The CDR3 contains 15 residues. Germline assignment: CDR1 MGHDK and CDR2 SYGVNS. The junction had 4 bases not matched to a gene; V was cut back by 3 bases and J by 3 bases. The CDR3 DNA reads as TGTGCCAGCAGTGACCGGGACAGGGTGACAGATACGCAGTATTTT. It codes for CASSDRDRVTDTQYF.

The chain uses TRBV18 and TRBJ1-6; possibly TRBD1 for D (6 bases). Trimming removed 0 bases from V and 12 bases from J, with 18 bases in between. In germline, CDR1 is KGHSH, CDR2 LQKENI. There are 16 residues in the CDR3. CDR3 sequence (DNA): TGTGCCAGCTCACCACCAGTGGGCAGGGGAGTAAGACCCCTCCACTTT. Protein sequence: CASSPPVGRGVRPLHF.

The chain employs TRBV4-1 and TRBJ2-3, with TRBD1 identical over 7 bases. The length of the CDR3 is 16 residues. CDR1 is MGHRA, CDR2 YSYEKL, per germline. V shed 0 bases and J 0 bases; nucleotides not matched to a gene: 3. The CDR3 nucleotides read TGCGCCAGCAGCCAAGACGAGGGGGCGAGCACAGATACGCAGTATTTT. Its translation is CASSQDEGASTDTQYF.

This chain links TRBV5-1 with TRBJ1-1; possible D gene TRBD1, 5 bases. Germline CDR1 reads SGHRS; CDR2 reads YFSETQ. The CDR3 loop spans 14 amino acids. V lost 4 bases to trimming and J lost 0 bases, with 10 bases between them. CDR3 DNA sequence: TGCGCCAGCAGCAGGACATTCATGAACACTGAAGCTTTCTTT. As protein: CASSRTFMNTEAFF.

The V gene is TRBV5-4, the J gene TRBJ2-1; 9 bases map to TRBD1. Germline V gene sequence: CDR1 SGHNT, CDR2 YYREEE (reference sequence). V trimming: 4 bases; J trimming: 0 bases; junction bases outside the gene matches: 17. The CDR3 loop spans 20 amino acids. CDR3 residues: CASSPPSGQGRLSSYNEQFF. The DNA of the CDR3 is TGTGCCAGCAGCCCCCCTTCGGGACAGGGACGCCTCTCCTCCTACAATGAGCAGTTCTTC.

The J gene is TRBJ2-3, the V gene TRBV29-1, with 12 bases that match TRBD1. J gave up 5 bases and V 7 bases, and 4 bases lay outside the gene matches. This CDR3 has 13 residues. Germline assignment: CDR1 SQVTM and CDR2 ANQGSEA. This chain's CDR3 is CSAGTGGRDTQYF. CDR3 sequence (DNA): TGCAGCGCAGGGACAGGGGGCAGAGATACGCAGTATTTT.

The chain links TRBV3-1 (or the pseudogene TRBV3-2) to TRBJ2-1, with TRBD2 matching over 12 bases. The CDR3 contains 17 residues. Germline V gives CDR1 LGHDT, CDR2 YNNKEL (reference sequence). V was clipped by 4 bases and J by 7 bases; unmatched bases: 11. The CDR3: CASSRLGLAGRANEQFF. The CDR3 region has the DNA TGTGCCAGCAGCCGCCTAGGACTAGCGGGGAGGGCTAATGAGCAGTTCTTC.

CDR3 in DNA: TGTGCCAGTAGTACGGTCCAACAGGGATCCTTTCAGCCCCAGCATTTT. Translation: CASSTVQQGSFQPQHF. The J gene is TRBJ1-5, the V gene TRBV19, with D maybe TRBD1 (6 bases). The length of the CDR3 is 16 residues. Trimming shortened V by 4 bases and J by 6 bases, and 19 bases separated the two germline ends. CDR1 is LNHDA and CDR2 is SQIVND in the germline V gene (reference sequence).

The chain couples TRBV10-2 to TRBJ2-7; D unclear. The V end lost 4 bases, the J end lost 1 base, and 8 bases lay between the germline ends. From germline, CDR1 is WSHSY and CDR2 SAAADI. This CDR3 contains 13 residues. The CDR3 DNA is TGCGCCAGCAGTGCCGGTTCGTCCTACGAGCAGTACTTC. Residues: CASSAGSSYEQYF.

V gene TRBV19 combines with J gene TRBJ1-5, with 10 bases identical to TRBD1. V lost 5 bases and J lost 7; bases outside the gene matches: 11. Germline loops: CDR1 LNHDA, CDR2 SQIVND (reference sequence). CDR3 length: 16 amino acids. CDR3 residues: CASSGPGQGLGQPQHF. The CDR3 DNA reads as TGTGCCAGTAGTGGGCCGGGACAGGGGCTTGGGCAGCCCCAGCATTTT.

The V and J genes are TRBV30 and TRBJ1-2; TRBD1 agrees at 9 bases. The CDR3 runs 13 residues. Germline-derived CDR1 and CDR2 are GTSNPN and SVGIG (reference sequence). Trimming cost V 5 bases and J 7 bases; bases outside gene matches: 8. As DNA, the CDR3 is TGTGCCTGGGCACCGGGACAGGGTATTGGCTACACCTTC. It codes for CAWAPGQGIGYTF.

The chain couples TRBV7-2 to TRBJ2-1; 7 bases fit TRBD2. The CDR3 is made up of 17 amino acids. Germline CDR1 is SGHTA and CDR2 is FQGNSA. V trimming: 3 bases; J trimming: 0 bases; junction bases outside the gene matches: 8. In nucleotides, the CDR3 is TGTGCCAGCAGCTTCAAGAGGGCGGGGGACTCCTACAATGAGCAGTTCTTC. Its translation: CASSFKRAGDSYNEQFF.

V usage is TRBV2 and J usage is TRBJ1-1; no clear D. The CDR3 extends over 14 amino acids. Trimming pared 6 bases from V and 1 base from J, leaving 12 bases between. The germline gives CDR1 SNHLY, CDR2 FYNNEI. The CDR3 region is CASSLQARNTEAFF. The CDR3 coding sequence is TGTGCCAGCAGCCTGCAGGCGAGGAACACTGAAGCTTTCTTT.

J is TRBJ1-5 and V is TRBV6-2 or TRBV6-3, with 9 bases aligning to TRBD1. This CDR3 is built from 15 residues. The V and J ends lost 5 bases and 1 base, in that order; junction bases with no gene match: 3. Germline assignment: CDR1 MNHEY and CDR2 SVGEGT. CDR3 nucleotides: TGTGCCAGCAGTGGGACAGGGCCGAGCAATCAGCCCCAGCATTTT. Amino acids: CASSGTGPSNQPQHF.

The CDR3 sequence: CASTGHPSGNQPQHF. The CDR3 DNA follows: TGTGCCAGCACGGGACACCCAAGTGGCAATCAGCCCCAGCATTTT. The rearrangement joins TRBV5-5 to TRBJ1-5; a possible D gene is TRBD1 (6 bases). Trimming left V 6 bases short and J 2 bases short, with 15 bases between. Germline V gene data show CDR1 as SGHKS and CDR2 as YYEKEE (reference sequence). The CDR3 is 15 amino acids.

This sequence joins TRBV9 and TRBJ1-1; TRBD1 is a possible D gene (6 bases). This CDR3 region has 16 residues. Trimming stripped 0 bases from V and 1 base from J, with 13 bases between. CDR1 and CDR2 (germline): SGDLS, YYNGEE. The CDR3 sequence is CASSVAPGQTNTEAFF. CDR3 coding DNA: TGTGCCAGCAGCGTAGCTCCGGGACAAACGAACACTGAAGCTTTCTTT.

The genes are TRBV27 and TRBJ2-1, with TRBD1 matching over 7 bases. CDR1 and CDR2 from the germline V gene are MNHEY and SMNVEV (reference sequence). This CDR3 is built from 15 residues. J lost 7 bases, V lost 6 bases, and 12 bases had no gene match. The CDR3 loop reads CASRTEQGFSNEQFF. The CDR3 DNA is TGTGCCAGCAGGACTGAACAGGGGTTTTCGAATGAGCAGTTCTTC.

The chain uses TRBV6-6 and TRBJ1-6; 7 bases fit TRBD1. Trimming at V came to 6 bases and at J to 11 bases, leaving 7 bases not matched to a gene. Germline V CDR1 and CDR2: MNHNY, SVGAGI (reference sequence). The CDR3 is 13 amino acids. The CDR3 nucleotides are TGTGCCAGCAGGTCCCCAGGGGGACCACCCCTCCACTTT. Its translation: CASRSPGGPPLHF.

The CDR3 DNA reads TGTGCCAGCAGCCCCGACAGAACCTACGAGCAGTACTTC. It is translated as CASSPDRTYEQYF. The rearrangement joins TRBV11-1 to TRBJ2-7; maybe TRBD1 (5 bases). CDR3 length: 13 residues. In germline, CDR1 is SGHAT, CDR2 FQDESV (reference sequence). V shed 5 bases and J shed 2 bases, with 10 bases lying between them.

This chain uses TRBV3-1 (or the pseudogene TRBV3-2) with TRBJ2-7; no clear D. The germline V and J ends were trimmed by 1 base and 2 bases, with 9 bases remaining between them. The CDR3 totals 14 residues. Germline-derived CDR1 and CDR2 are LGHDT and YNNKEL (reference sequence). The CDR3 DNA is TGTGCCAGCAGCCAAGGCCTGATAGCCTACGAGCAGTACTTC. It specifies CASSQGLIAYEQYF.

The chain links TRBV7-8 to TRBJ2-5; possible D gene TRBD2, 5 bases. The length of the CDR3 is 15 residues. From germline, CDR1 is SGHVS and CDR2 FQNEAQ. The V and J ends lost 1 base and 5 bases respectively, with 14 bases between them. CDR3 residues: CASSLEFRGRETQYF. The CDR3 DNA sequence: TGTGCCAGCAGCTTAGAGTTTCGCGGGCGGGAGACCCAGTACTTC.

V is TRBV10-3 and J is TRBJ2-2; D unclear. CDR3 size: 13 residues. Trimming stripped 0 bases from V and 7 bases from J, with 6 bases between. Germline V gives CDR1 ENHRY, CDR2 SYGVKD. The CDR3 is CAISESPIGELFF. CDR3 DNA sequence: TGTGCCATCAGTGAGTCCCCAATCGGGGAGCTGTTTTTT.

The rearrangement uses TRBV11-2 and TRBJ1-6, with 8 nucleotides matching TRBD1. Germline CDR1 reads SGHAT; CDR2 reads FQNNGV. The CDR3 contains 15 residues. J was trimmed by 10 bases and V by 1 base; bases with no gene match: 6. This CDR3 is CASSLGSQGGSPLHF. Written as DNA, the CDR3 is TGTGCCAGCAGCTTAGGATCACAGGGGGGATCACCCCTCCACTTT.

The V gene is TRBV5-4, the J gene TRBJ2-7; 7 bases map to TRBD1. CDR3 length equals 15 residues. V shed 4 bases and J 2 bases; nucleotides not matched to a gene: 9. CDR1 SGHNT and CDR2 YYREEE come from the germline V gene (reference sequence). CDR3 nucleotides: TGTGCCAGCAGCGCAGGGGGAGTTCCAGCCTACGAGCAGTACTTC. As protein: CASSAGGVPAYEQYF.